This T cell receptor beta chain originates from a study of CD8 T cells in ankylosing spondylitis. Ten or more counts support this clonotype. The V end lost 4 bases, the J end lost 1 base, and 11 bases lay between the germline ends. The CDR3 spans 14 residues. Germline V gene lookup returns CDR1 SGDLS and CDR2 YYNGEE. MiXCR, applied by TCRdb to the 5' RACE reads, yields one record per CDR3 protein. There are several thousand distinct CDR3 sequences in the sample; 2.1% occur only once, and about half lies in the top ten. Sequenced material: blood, either unsorted or a sorted T cell fraction (not recorded which). V is TRBV9 and J is TRBJ2-5; D tentatively reads TRBD1 or TRBD2 (5 bases each). This receptor was identified in a male donor with ankylosing spondylitis or in good health (not recorded which). Written as DNA, the CDR3 is TGTGCCAGCAGCCCAGGGAGACTCCAAGAGACCCAGTACTTC. The encoded protein is CASSPGRLQETQYF.